This TCR beta chain was documented in a study of cytomegalovirus exposure and HLA in healthy donors. Whole-study context: Within an early data release were about 85 million unique TCRs drawn from HLA-typed donors. When fewer than 500 donors were genotyped, about 80% of them were found to fall in the Caucasian-associated ancestry cluster. General study points: Presence/absence analyses took donor sequencing depth as roughly uniform.

Each donor was healthy, and each was a bone marrow donor. Of note for this clone: Its specificity is not known.

The CDR3 length is 13 residues. CDR1 GTSNPN and CDR2 SVGIG come from the germline V gene (reference sequence). Trimming removed 0 bases from V and 6 bases from J, with 9 bases in between. Use of 60 Vbeta and 13 Jbeta primers characterized the PCR. Produced via immunoSEQ multiplex PCR; TCRdb's table is partial and in-frame only. The sample contains about 150,000 clones, approximately 84% of which appear only once. The chain employs TRBV30 and TRBJ1-5; no clear D. The sample comprised PBMCs. The sequence was collected from a woman in her 50s in good health and CMV-seropositive. CDR3: CAWSVRGSQPQHF. The CDR3 DNA follows: TGTGCCTGGAGTGTACGCGGGTCTCAGCCCCAGCATTTT.